This T cell receptor (beta chain) was sequenced during a study of blood T cell repertoires in COVID-19. Participant ages covered roughly 18 to 89 years across 25 or so US areas. The study assigned cohorts using participant-reported clinical history. Donors in Cohort 3 counted as recovered after two negative PCRs, clearance, or symptom resolution. The germline gives CDR1 SGHRS, CDR2 YFSETQ. V lost 2 bases, J lost 1 base, and 8 bases lay in between. The CDR3 has 14 residues. Source study methods: Cell counts per sample came from amplifying reference gene primers. Some clones are missing from TCRdb's copy, which holds only in-frame ones; the method was immunoSEQ multiplex PCR. V, J and clone size reflect that table, while D and trimming were determined from the DNA. Of around 250,000 clones listed, 80% to 90% are singletons.

Sequencing was performed on PBMCs or T cells enriched from blood (not recorded which). The chain uses TRBV5-1 and TRBJ2-3, with unresolved D. The receptor comes from a woman aged 50 to 60 who had recovered from COVID-19. The CDR3 DNA sequence: TGCGCCAGCAGCTTTGGGCTCCGCACAGATACGCAGTATTTT. Its translation is CASSFGLRTDTQYF. Filled out from reference TRBV5-1 and TRBJ2-3, the complete variable domain reads KAGVTQTPRYLIKTRGQQVTLSCSPISGHRSVSWYQQTPGQGLQFLFEYFSETQRNKGNFPGRFSGRQFSNSRSEMNVSTLELGDSALYLCASSFGLRTDTQYFGPGTRLTVL.